Here is one T cell receptor (beta chain) with its context. The antigen it recognizes is unknown. No qualities accompany the bases; no much larger clone lies one base away. TCRbeta CDR3 regions were amplified from genomic DNA by means of the immunoSEQ Assay, a bias-controlled multiplex PCR. Concerning the study's data processing: The number of nucleated cells in each sample was estimated from the amplification of reference gene primers within the assay. To quantify the absolute abundance of each unique TCRbeta CDR3 rearrangement, sequence reads were collapsed and filtered. Productive Simpson clonality was computed per sample as the square root of Simpson's diversity index over productive rearrangements. The table was pulled from immuneACCESS by TCRdb, which kept in-frame rearrangements only. Such tables lose some clones; where checked, under half of the loss comes from unresolved V genes, and the rest has no known cause. From that table come the V and J calls and clone size; the DNA was used to work out D and trimming. The sample has roughly 240,000 clones on record, approximately 90% of them singletons. The top ten clonotypes cover approximately 4% of the sample.

Whole blood was collected in K2EDTA tubes by collaborating institutions according to the institutions' own protocols. For TCRbeta analysis, collaborators shipped samples in one of three forms: frozen whole blood, isolated PBMCs, or DNA extracted from either of those sample types. This specimen belongs to a study of blood T cell repertoires in COVID-19 (dated by TCRdb to about 2020). Concerning the study at large: Samples from collaborators originated in the United States, Italy and Spain and spanned both the acute and convalescent phases of COVID-19. The samples were drawn from the first 160 participants of the ongoing ImmuneRACE study and from more than 1,000 subjects provided by 6 global collaborators. HLA class I and class II types, where available, came from metadata supplied by the sample provider rather than from assay-based typing. The repertoires were released in a freely available public database meant as a resource for research on the immune response to SARS-CoV-2. The material from the prospective study consisted of cDNA or gDNA derived from T cells, B-cell-depleted T cells, or PBMCs. Subjects who had been exposed to COVID-19, were actively infected with it, or had recovered from it provided the deeply sampled blood TCRbeta repertoires that made up the dataset. Nearly every sample came with metadata listing a de-identified subject ID, COVID-19 status, age in years and sex. The research as a whole found: How much clinical and demographic metadata was included differed by source and by participant, and the metadata was provided uncurated.

The CDR3 holds 13 amino acids from the cysteine to the phenylalanine. Only the CDR3 portion is preserved as DNA: 39 bases, with reading frame beginning at the first base. CDR1 MNHEY and CDR2 SVGEGT were looked up in the germline V gene. V loses 5 bases at its end and J loses 6 bases; junction bases beyond the gene matches: 5. The source material was peripheral blood. The chain joins TRBV6-2 or TRBV6-3 to TRBJ2-5, with TRBD1 matching 8 junction bases. The receptor's source is a young man with active or convalescent COVID-19. The DNA reads TGTGCCAGCAGTACGAGACAGGGGAAGACCCAGTACTTC. This sequence encodes CASSTRQGKTQYF.